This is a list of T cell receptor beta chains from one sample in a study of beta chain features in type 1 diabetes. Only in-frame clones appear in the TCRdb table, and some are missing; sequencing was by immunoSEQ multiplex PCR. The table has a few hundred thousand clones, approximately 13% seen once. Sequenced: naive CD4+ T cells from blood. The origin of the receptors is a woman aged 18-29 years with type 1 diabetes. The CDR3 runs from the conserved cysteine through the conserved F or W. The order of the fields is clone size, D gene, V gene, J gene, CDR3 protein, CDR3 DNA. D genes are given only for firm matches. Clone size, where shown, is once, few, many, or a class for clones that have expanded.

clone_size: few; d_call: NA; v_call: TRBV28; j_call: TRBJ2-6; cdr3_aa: CASTSGGQGSGVLTF; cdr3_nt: TGTGCCAGCACCTCCGGCGGGCAGGGGTCAGGTGTCCTGACTTTC
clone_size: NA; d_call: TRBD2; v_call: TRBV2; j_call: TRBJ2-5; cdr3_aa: CASNPTPGSGREETQYF; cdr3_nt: TGTGCCAGCAACCCCACCCCTGGTAGCGGGAGGGAAGAGACCCAGTACTTC
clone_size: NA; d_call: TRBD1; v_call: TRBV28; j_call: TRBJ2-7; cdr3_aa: CASSPHLGQGEEEQYF; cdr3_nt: TGTGCCAGCAGTCCCCACTTGGGACAGGGCGAGGAGGAGCAGTACTTC
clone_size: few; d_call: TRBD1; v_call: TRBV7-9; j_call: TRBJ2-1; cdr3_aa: CASSLTGDNEQFF; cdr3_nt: TGTGCCAGCAGCTTAACAGGGGACAATGAGCAGTTCTTC
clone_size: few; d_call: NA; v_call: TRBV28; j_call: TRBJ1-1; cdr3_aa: CASSWGGAGNTEAFF; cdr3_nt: TGTGCCAGCAGTTGGGGAGGGGCCGGGAACACTGAAGCTTTCTTT
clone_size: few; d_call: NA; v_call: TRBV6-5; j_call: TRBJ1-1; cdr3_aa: CASSYVSGNTEAFF; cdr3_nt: TGTGCCAGCAGTTACGTATCGGGAAACACTGAAGCTTTCTTT
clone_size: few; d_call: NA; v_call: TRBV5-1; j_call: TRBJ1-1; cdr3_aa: CASSFPGDLAFF; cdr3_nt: TGCGCCAGCAGCTTTCCAGGGGATTTAGCTTTCTTT
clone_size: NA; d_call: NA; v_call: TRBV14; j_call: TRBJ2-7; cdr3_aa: CASSLTRAGEQYF; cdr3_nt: TGTGCCAGCAGCCTCACTCGAGCGGGCGAGCAGTACTTC
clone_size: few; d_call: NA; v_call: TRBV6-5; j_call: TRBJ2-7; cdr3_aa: CASSYGGTPNYEQYF; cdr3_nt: TGTGCCAGCAGTTACGGCGGGACTCCAAACTACGAGCAGTACTTC
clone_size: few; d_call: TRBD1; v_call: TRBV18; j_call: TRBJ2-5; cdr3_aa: CASSPRTGGQETQYF; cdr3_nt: TGTGCCAGCTCACCTAGGACAGGGGGCCAAGAGACCCAGTACTTC
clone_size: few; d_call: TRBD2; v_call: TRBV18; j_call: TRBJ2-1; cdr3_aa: CASSPRASGAYNEQFF; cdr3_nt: TGTGCCAGCTCACCAAGGGCTAGCGGAGCTTACAATGAGCAGTTCTTC
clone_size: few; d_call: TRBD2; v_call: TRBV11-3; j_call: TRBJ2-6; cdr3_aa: CASGSSGSFSGANVLTF; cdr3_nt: TGTGCCAGTGGATCTAGCGGGAGTTTCTCTGGGGCCAACGTCCTGACTTTC
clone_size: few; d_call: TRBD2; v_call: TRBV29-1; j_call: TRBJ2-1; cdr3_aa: CSVEVAGGAQFF; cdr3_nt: TGCAGCGTTGAAGTCGCGGGGGGGGCGCAGTTCTTC
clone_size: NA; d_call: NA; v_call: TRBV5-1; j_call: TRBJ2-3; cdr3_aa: CASSLPSTDTQYF; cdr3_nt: TGCGCCAGCAGCTTGCCGAGCACAGATACGCAGTATTTT
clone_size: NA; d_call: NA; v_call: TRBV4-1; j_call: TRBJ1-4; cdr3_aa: CASSQVFGLNEKLFF; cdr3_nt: TGCGCCAGCAGCCAAGTGTTCGGACTTAATGAAAAACTGTTTTTT
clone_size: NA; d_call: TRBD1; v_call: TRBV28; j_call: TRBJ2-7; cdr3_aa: CASSAAGTGLSEQYF; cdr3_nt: TGTGCCAGCAGTGCCGCCGGGACAGGGCTTTCGGAGCAGTACTTC
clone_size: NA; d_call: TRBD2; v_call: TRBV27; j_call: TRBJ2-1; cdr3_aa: CASSGGGNEQFF; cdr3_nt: TGTGCCAGCAGCGGGGGGGGCAATGAGCAGTTCTTC
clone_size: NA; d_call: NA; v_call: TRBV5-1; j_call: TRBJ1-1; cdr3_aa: CASSLARSNTEAFF; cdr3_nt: TGCGCCAGCAGCTTGGCCAGGTCGAACACTGAAGCTTTCTTT
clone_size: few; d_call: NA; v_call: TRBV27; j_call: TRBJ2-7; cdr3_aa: CASSPLRHYEQYF; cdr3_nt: TGTGCCAGCAGCCCATTGCGACACTACGAGCAGTACTTC
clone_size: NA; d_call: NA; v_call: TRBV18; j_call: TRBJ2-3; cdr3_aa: CASSPPRDTQYF; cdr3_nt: TGTGCCAGCTCACCACCGAGGGATACGCAGTATTTT
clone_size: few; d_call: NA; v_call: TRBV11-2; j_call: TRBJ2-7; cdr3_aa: CASSLGRQGREQYF; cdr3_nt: TGTGCCAGCAGCTTAGGGCGGCAGGGTAGAGAGCAGTACTTC
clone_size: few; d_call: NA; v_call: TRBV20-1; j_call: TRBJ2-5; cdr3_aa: CSATRGETQYF; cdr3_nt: TGCAGTGCTACAAGGGGGGAGACCCAGTACTTC
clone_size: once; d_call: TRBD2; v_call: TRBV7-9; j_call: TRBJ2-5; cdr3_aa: CASSPATSGRAWEAQYF; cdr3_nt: TGTGCCAGCAGTCCCGCGACTAGCGGGAGGGCCTGGGAGGCCCAGTACTTC
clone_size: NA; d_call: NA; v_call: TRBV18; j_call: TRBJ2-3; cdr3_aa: CASSPSEASDTQYF; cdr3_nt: TGTGCCAGCTCACCTTCAGAGGCGTCAGATACGCAGTATTTT
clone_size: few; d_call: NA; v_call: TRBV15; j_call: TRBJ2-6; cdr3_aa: CATSRDLGGSGANVLTF; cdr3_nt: TGTGCCACCAGCAGAGATTTAGGGGGCTCTGGGGCCAACGTCCTGACTTTC
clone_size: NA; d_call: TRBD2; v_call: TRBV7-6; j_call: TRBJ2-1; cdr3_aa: CASSSGTSDNEQFF; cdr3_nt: TGTGCCAGCAGCTCCGGGACTAGCGACAATGAGCAGTTCTTC
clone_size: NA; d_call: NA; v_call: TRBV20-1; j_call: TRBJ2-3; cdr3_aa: CTAPGLDF; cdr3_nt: TGCACCGCTCCAGGATTGGATTTT
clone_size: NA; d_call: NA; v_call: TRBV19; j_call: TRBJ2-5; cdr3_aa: CASNFEGTQYF; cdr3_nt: TGTGCCAGTAACTTCGAGGGGACCCAGTACTTC
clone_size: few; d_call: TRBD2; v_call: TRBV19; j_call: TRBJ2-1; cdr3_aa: CASTDLGWTSGSRYNEQFF; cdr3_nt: TGTGCCAGTACCGATCTTGGCTGGACTAGCGGGAGCAGGTACAATGAGCAGTTCTTC
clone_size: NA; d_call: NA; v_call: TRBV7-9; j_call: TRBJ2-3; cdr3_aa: CASSPRPGYMDTQYF; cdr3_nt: TGTGCCAGCAGCCCTAGGCCCGGCTACATGGATACGCAGTATTTT
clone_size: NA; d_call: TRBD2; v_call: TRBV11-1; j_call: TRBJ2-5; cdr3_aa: CASSPGLAGIRETQYF; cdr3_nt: TGTGCCAGCAGCCCGGGACTAGCGGGAATCAGAGAGACCCAGTACTTC
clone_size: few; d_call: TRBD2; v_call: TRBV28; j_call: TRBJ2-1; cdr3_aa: CASFQRGGRATREQFF; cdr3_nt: TGTGCCAGCTTTCAACGCGGCGGGAGGGCTACAAGGGAGCAGTTCTTC
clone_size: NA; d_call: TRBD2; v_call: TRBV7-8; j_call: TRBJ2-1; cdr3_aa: CASSSGLAGDNEQFF; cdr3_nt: TGTGCCAGCAGCTCCGGACTAGCGGGAGACAATGAGCAGTTCTTC
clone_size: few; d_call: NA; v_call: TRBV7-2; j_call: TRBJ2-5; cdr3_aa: CASSLDPIGASAETQYF; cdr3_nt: TGTGCCAGCAGCTTAGATCCTATTGGGGCATCAGCGGAGACCCAGTACTTC
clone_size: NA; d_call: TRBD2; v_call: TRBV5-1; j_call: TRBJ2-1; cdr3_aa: CASSLWSTGTSVSYNEQFF; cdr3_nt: TGCGCCAGCAGCTTGTGGTCTACCGGGACTAGCGTCTCCTACAATGAGCAGTTCTTC
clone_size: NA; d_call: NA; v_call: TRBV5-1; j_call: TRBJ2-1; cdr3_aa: CASSLGGRLVSGEQFF; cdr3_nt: TGCGCCAGCAGCTTGGGAGGGCGCCTGGTGAGTGGAGAGCAGTTCTTC
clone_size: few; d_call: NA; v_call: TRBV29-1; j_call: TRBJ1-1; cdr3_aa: CSVDGVNTEAFF; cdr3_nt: TGCAGCGTTGACGGGGTGAACACTGAAGCTTTCTTT
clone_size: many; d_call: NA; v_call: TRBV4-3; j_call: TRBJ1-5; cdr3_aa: CASSQDPEGRQPQHF; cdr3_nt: TGCGCCAGCAGCCAAGATCCGGAGGGGCGTCAGCCCCAGCATTTT
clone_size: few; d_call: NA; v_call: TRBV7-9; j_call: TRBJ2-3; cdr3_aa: CASSQGGPETDTQYF; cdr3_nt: TGTGCCAGCAGCCAAGGAGGGCCGGAGACAGATACGCAGTATTTT
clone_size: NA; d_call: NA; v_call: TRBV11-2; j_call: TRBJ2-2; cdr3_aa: CASSFTQSAVPGELFF; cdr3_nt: TGTGCCAGCAGCTTTACCCAAAGTGCGGTCCCCGGGGAGCTGTTTTTT
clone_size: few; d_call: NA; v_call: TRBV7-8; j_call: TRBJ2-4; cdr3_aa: CASSPPWGLAKNIQYF; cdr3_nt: TGTGCCAGCAGCCCCCCCTGGGGACTAGCCAAAAACATTCAGTACTTC
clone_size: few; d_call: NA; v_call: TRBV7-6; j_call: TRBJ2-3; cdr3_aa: CASTPGGVLDTQYF; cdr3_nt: TGTGCCAGCACCCCCGGAGGGGTTCTAGATACGCAGTATTTT
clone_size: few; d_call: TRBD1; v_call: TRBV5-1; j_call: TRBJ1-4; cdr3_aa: CASSPGQGAGVEKLFF; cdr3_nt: TGCGCCAGCAGCCCGGGACAGGGGGCGGGCGTGGAAAAACTGTTTTTT
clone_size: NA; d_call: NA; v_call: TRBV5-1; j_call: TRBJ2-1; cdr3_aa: CASSLAGLAYNEQFF; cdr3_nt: TGCGCCAGCAGCTTGGCAGGGCTTGCCTACAATGAGCAGTTCTTC
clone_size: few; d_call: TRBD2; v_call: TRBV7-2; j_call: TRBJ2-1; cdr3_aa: CASGLMTSPRFF; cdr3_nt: TGTGCCAGCGGCCTCATGACTAGCCCCCGGTTCTTC
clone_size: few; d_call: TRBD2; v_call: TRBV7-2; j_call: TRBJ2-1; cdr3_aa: CASSLGRSSGRALNEQFF; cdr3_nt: TGTGCCAGCAGCTTAGGTCGATCTAGCGGGAGGGCCCTCAATGAGCAGTTCTTC
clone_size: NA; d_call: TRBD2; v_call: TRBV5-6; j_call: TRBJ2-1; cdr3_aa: CASSAYSGTPYNEQFF; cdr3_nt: TGTGCCAGCAGCGCGTATAGCGGGACGCCCTACAATGAGCAGTTCTTC
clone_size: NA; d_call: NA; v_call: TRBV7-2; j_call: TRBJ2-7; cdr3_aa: CASSSYRDTSYEQYF; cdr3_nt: TGTGCCAGCAGCTCTTACCGGGACACCTCCTACGAGCAGTACTTC
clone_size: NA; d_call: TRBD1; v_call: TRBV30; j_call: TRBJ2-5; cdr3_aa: CAWSEGGGTGEQETQYF; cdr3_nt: TGTGCCTGGAGTGAAGGGGGTGGGACAGGAGAACAAGAGACCCAGTACTTC
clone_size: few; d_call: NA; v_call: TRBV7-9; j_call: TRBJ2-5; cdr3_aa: CASSPRREHTLKTQYF; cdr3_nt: TGTGCCAGCAGCCCCCGGAGGGAGCATACCCTAAAGACCCAGTACTTC
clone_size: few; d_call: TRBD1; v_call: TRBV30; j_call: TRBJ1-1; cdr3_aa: CASGQGRSTEAFF; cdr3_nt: TGTGCCTCCGGACAGGGGAGGAGCACTGAAGCTTTCTTT
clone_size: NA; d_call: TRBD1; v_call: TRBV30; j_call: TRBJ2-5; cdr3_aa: CAWNTGVQQTQYF; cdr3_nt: TGTGCCTGGAATACAGGGGTTCAGCAGACCCAGTACTTC
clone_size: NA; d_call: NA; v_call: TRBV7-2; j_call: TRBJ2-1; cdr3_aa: CASSLRTTQFF; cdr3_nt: TGTGCCAGCAGCTTAAGGACAACGCAGTTCTTC
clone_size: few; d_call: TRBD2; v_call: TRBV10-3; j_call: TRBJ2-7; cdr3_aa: CAIKWTSGSYEQYF; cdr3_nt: TGTGCCATCAAGTGGACTAGCGGTTCCTACGAGCAGTACTTC